The clone carrying this T cell receptor beta chain came up many times. What it recognizes is unknown. These data belong to a study of early T cells in non-severe SARS-CoV-2 infection. Study-level information: Sequencing input comprised bulk RNA from unsorted whole blood; chain pairing was not available.

General study findings and limits: Matching results from VDJdb favored anti-spike CD8 responses, leaving private and CD4 specificities undetected.

The germline gives CDR1 SEHNR, CDR2 FQNEAQ (reference sequence). V gave up 0 bases and J gave up 3 bases, with 11 bases separating them. CDR3 length: 16 amino acids. Attachment of unique molecular identifiers to individual cDNA molecules was performed. MiXCR, run by TCRdb on the 5' RACE reads, gives a single entry per CDR3 protein. Among about 69,000 distinct CDR3 sequences listed, about 10% were seen once. The receptor's source is an adult who was a healthcare worker with PCR-confirmed SARS-CoV-2 infection or an uninfected control (not recorded which). The rearrangement uses TRBV7-9 and TRBJ2-2; perhaps TRBD1 as D (5 bases). Sequencing was carried out using whole blood. The DNA of the CDR3 is TGTGCCAGCAGCTTAGCGCGCTTACAGGACACCGGGGAGCTGTTTTTT. Translating it yields CASSLARLQDTGELFF.